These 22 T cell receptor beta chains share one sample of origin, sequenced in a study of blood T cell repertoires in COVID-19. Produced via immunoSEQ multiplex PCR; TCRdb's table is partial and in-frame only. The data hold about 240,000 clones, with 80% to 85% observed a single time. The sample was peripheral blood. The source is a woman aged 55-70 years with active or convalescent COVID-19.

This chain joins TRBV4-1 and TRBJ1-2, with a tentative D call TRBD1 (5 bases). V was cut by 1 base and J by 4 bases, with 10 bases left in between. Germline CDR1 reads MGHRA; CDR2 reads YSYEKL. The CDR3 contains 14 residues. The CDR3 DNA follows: TGCGCCAGCAGCCAAGTGGGGCAGATCTATGGCTACACCTTC. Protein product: CASSQVGQIYGYTF.

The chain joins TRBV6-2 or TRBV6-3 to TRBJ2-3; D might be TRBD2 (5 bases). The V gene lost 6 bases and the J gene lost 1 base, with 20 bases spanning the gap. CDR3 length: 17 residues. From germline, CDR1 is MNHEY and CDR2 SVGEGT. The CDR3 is CASSHPRVGMGTDTQYF. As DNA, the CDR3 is TGTGCCAGCAGCCATCCGAGGGTAGGAATGGGCACAGATACGCAGTATTTT.

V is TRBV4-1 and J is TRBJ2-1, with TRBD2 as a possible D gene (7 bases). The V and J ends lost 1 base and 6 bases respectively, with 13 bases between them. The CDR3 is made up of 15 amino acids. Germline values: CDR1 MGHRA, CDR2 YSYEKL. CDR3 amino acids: CASSQGWGGRNEQFF. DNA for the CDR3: TGCGCCAGCAGCCAAGGGTGGGGGGGGCGCAATGAGCAGTTCTTC.

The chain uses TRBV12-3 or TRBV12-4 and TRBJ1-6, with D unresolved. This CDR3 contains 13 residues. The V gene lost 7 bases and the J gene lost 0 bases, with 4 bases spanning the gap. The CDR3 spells CASTHSYNSPLHF. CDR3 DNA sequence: TGTGCCAGCACCCACTCCTATAATTCACCCCTCCACTTT.

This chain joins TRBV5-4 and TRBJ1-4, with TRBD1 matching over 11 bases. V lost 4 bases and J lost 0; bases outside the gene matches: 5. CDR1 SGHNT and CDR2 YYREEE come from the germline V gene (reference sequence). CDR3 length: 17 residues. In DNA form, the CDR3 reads TGTGCCAGCAGCCTGGGACAGGGGGGGCCAACTAATGAAAAACTGTTTTTT. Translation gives CASSLGQGGPTNEKLFF.

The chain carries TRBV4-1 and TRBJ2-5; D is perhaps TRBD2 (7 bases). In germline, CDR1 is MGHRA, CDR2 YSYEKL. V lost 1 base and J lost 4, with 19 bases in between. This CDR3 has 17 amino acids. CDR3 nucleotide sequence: TGCGCCAGCAGCCAAGGGGGGGCCCGACTAGCCGGAGAGACCCAGTACTTC. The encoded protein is CASSQGGARLAGETQYF.

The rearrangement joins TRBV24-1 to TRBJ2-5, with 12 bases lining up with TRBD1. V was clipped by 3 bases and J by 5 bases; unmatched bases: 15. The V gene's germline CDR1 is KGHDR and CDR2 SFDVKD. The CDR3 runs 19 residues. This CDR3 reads CATSDNRGTGGEGKETQYF. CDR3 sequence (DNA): TGTGCCACCAGTGATAATCGCGGGACAGGGGGCGAGGGGAAGGAGACCCAGTACTTC.

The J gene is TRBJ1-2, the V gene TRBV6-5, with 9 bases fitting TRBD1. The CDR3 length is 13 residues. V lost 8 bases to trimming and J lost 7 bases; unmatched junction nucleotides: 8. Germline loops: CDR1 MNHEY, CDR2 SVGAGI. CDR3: CASANRGQGGYTF. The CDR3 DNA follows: TGTGCCAGCGCCAACAGGGGGCAGGGTGGCTACACCTTC.

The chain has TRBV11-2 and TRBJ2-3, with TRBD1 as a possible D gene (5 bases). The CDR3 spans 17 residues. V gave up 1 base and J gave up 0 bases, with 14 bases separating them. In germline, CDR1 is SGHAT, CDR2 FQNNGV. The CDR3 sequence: CASSLVWGQLSTDTQYF. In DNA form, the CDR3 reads TGTGCCAGCAGCTTAGTGTGGGGCCAGCTAAGCACAGATACGCAGTATTTT.

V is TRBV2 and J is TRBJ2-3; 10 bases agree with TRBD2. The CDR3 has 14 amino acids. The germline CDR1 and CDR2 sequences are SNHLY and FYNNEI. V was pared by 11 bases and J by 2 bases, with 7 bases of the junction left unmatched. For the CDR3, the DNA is TGTGCCCCCGGAAGCGGGGGGGTCACAGATACGCAGTATTTT. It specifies CAPGSGGVTDTQYF.

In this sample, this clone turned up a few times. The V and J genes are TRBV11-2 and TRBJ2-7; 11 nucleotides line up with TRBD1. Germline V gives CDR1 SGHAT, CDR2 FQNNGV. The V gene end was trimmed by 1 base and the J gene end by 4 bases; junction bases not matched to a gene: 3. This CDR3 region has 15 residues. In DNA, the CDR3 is TGTGCCAGCAGCTTAGTAGGACAGGGGGCGTACGAGCAGTACTTC. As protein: CASSLVGQGAYEQYF.

The CDR3 bases are TGTGCCAGCAGCTTAATTAGGTTTAAGGACAGGGGGCTCTCCGAGCAGTACTTC. Amino acids: CASSLIRFKDRGLSEQYF. The chain joins TRBV7-8 to TRBJ2-7; TRBD1 agrees at 11 bases. Germline V gene sequence: CDR1 SGHVS, CDR2 FQNEAQ. CDR3 length: 18 amino acids. V lost 2 bases and J lost 6; bases outside the gene matches: 15. The variable domain in full, with the rest retrieved from reference TRBV7-8 and TRBJ2-7, is GAGVSQSPRYKVAKRGQDVALRCDPISGHVSLFWYQQALGQGPEFLTYFQNEAQLDKSGLPSDRFFAERPEGSVSTLKIQRTQQEDSAVYLCASSLIRFKDRGLSEQYFGPGTRLTVT.

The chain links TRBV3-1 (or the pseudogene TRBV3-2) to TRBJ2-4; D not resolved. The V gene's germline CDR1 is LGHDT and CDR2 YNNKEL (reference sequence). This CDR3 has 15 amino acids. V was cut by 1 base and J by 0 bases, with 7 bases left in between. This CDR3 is CASSQGAVAKNIQYF. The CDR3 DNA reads TGTGCCAGCAGCCAAGGTGCAGTAGCCAAAAACATTCAGTACTTC.

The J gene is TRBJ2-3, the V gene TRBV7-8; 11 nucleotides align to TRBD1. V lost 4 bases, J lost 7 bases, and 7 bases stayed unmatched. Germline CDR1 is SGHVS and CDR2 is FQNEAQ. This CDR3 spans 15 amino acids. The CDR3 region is CASSSGQGGWYTQYF. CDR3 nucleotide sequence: TGTGCCAGCAGCTCGGGACAGGGGGGGTGGTATACGCAGTATTTT.

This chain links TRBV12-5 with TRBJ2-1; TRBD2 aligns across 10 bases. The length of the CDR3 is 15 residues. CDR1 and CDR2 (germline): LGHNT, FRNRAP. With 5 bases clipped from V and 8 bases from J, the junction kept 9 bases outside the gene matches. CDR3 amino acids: CASGRGLAAGDEQFF. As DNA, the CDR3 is TGTGCTAGTGGTCGTGGACTAGCGGCAGGCGATGAGCAGTTCTTC.

The CDR3 region is CASSSGHRTYQETQYF. The CDR3 region has the DNA TGTGCCAGCTCCTCTGGGCACAGAACCTACCAAGAGACCCAGTACTTC. This chain links TRBV11-2 with TRBJ2-5; D remains unclear. This CDR3 spans 16 amino acids. Germline-derived CDR1 and CDR2 are SGHAT and FQNNGV. V dropped 8 bases and J dropped 0 bases, with 19 bases sitting between them. The full variable domain, in which reference TRBV11-2 and TRBJ2-5 provide the parts outside the CDR3, is EAGVAQSPRYKIIEKRQSVAFWCNPISGHATLYWYQQILGQGPKLLIQFQNNGVVDDSQLPKDRFSAERLKGVDSTLKIQPAKLEDSAVYLCASSSGHRTYQETQYFGPGTRLLVL.

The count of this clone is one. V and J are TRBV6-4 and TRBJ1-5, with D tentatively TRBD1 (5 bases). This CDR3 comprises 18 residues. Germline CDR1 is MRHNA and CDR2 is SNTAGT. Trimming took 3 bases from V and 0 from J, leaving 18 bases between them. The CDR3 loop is CASSDSPRQNYSNQPQHF. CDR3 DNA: TGTGCCAGCAGTGATAGTCCCAGACAGAACTATAGCAATCAGCCCCAGCATTTT.

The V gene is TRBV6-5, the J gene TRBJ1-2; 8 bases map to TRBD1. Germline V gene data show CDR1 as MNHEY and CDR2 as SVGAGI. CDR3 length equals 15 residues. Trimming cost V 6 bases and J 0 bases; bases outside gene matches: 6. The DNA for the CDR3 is TGTGCCAGCAGCTCGGGACAGGAAGCTAACTATGGCTACACCTTC. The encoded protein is CASSSGQEANYGYTF.

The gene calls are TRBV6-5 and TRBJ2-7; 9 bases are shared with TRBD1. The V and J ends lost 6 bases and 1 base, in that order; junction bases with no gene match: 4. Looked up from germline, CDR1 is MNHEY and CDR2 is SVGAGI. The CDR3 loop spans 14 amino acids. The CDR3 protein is CASRRQGGSYEQYF. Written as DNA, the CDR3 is TGTGCCAGCAGACGACAGGGGGGATCCTACGAGCAGTACTTC.

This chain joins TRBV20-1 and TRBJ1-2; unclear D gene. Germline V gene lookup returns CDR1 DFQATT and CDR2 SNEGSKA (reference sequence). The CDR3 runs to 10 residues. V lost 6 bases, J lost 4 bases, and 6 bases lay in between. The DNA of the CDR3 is TGCAGTGCCCCCGGCTATGGCTACACCTTC. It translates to CSAPGYGYTF.

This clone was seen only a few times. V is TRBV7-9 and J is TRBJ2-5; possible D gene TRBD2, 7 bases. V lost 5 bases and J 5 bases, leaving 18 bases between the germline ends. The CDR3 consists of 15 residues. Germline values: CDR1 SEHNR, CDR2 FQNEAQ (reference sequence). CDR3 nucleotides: TGTGCCAGCAGCAAACAGGGCGGACTAGGGGAGACCCAGTACTTC. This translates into CASSKQGGLGETQYF.

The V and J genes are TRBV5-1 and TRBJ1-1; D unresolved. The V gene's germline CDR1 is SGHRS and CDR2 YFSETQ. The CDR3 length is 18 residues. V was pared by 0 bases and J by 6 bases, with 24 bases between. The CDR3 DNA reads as TGCGCCAGCAGCTTGGGTCGTACTACGCGTGTAGGCCCGGCTGAAGCTTTCTTT. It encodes CASSLGRTTRVGPAEAFF.